This T cell receptor (beta chain) was obtained from a study of T-cell memory formation after mild COVID-19. Study-wide results and limits: Of the contracting clones, CD4+ ones lay mainly in CM and EM, and CD8+ ones in EMRA. Day 37-peaking second-wave clones had unconfirmed SARS-CoV-2 specificity.

Barcoded TCR alpha and TCR beta cDNA libraries with UMIs came from 5'RACE using constant-segment primers. TCRdb re-derived calls from the 5' RACE reads in MiXCR, one entry per CDR3 protein. The table includes under 110,000 distinct CDR3 sequences, roughly 12% detected once. This clonotype appeared a few times. Its target is unknown. The V end lost 6 bases, the J end lost 3 bases, and 14 bases lay between the germline ends. This CDR3 is 14 amino acids long. CDR1 is KGHSH, CDR2 LQKENI, per germline. Input material: PBMCs or a T cell subset sorted from them (not recorded which). The genes are TRBV18 and TRBJ2-5, with D maybe TRBD1 (6 bases). This receptor was identified in an adult woman who had mild COVID-19 (a few samples of this study predate the infection). Cell type and time point are not known. In DNA form, the CDR3 reads TGTGCCAGCTCGGCCTCCAGGGGAAAAGAGACCCAGTACTTC. Its protein product is CASSASRGKETQYF.